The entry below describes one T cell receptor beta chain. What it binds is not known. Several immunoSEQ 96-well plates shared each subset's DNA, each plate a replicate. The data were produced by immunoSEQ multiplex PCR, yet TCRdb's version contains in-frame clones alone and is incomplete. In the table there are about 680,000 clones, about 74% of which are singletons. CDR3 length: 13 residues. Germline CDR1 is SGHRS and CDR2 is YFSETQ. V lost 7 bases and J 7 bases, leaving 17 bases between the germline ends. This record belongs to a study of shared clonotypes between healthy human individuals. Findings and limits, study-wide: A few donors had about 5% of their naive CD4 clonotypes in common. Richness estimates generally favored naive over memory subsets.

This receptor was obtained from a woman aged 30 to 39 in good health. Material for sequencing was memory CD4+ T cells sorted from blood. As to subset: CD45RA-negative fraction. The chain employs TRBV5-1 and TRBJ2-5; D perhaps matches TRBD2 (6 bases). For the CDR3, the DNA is TGCGCCAGCGGAACTAGCCAATCCGGGACCCAGTACTTC. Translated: CASGTSQSGTQYF.